This T cell receptor (beta chain) appears in the sequencing data of a study of T-cell memory formation after mild COVID-19. General observations from the study: Memory from before infection featured some responding clones, which suggests cross-reactive memory joined. Second-wave clones peaking on day 37 lacked confirmed SARS-CoV-2 specificity.

Per the germline V gene, CDR1 is SEHNR and CDR2 is FQNEAQ (reference sequence). V lost 5 bases, J lost 2 bases, and 15 bases lay in between. This CDR3 has 15 amino acids. Barcoded TCR alpha and TCR beta cDNA libraries with UMIs came from 5'RACE using constant-segment primers. TCRdb re-called the 5' RACE reads with MiXCR, one entry per CDR3 protein. The data contain 280,000 or so distinct CDR3 sequences, approximately 7.6% of them singletons. This clonotype was picked up a small number of times. The antigen remains undetermined. This chain links TRBV7-9 with TRBJ2-5; D uncertain. The receptor was isolated from a man between 18 and 35 years old who had mild COVID-19 (a few samples of this study predate the infection). Cell type and time point are not known. Sequencing was done on a sample of PBMCs or a T cell subset sorted from them (not recorded which). The CDR3 spells CASSHPLTVQETQYF. The DNA for the CDR3 is TGTGCCAGCAGCCACCCCTTGACCGTACAAGAGACCCAGTACTTC.